This TCR beta chain was sequenced for a study of blood T cell repertoires in COVID-19 (dated by TCRdb to the early 2020s). A note on the overall study: Samples from collaborators originated in the United States, Italy and Spain and spanned both the acute and convalescent phases of COVID-19. The prospective study material was composed of cDNA or gDNA derived from T cells, B-cell-depleted T cells, or PBMCs. The dataset comprised deeply sampled blood TCRbeta repertoires from subjects exposed to, actively infected with, or recovered from COVID-19. The repertoires were released in a freely available public database meant as a resource for research on the immune response to SARS-CoV-2. The samples were drawn from two sources: the first 160 participants of the ongoing ImmuneRACE study, and 950 to 1,500 subjects contributed by 6 global collaborators. A de-identified subject ID, COVID-19 status, age in years and sex were almost always included in the sample metadata. HLA class I and class II types, where available, came from metadata supplied by the sample provider rather than from assay-based typing.

At one collaborating source in Seattle, patients were enrolled during active infection and were followed longitudinally through the course of disease. Each collaborating institution followed its own protocols to collect whole blood in K2EDTA tubes. For TCRbeta analysis, collaborator samples were shipped as frozen whole blood, as isolated PBMCs, or as DNA extracted from either sample type. Points on this clone: This receptor's antigen is unknown. No quality values exist for individual bases; no much larger clone is one base distant.

CDR1 and CDR2 are read off the germline V gene (reference sequence) as LNHDA and SQIVND. V lost 1 base and J lost 5 bases, and the count of bases not matched to a germline gene is 7. From cysteine to phenylalanine, the CDR3 is 15 amino acids long. Only the CDR3 DNA is retained, 45 bases long and in frame from the first base. Results and caveats for the whole study, not just this receptor: The amount of clinical and demographic metadata varied by source and participant and was provided uncurated.

TCRbeta CDR3 regions were amplified from genomic DNA using the immunoSEQ Assay, a bias-controlled multiplex PCR. In the original analysis: Within the assay, amplification of reference gene primers was used to estimate how many nucleated cells each sample contained. Sequence reads were collapsed and filtered to measure the absolute abundance of every unique TCRbeta CDR3 rearrangement. For each sample, productive Simpson clonality was calculated by taking the square root of Simpson's diversity index across productive rearrangements. The source is immuneACCESS, and TCRdb retained only in-frame sequences with V and J called. Part of the clones is not carried over; for the studies checked, unresolved V genes explain less than half of this, and the remainder is unexplained. Clonal size and the V and J genes are those of that table, whereas D and trimming came from the DNA. Across this sample there are some 220,000 clones, with 82% seen only once. The ten biggest clones cover about 5% of the sample.

Sequencing input: peripheral blood. The source is a woman aged 70-85 years with COVID-19, enrolled during active disease. This chain joins TRBV19 to TRBJ1-1; TRBD1 agrees with 7 junctional bases. The sequenced DNA is TGTGCCAGTAGTATAGGAACGACAGGGAAGACTGAAGCTTTCTTT. Its protein product is CASSIGTTGKTEAFF. The full variable domain, completed from the reference TRBV19 and TRBJ1-1 proteins outside the CDR3, reads DGGITQSPKYLFRKEGQNVTLSCEQNLNHDAMYWYRQDPGQGLRLIYYSQIVNDFQKGDIAEGYSVSREKKESFPLTVTSAQKNPTAFYLCASSIGTTGKTEAFFGQGTRLTVV.